The clone carrying this T cell receptor beta chain has just one count. The CDR3 totals 16 residues. Germline lookup yields CDR1 MNHEY and CDR2 SMNVEV (reference sequence). J gave up 0 bases and V 8 bases, and 10 bases lay outside the gene matches. The record originates from a study of cytomegalovirus exposure and HLA in healthy donors. 13 Jbeta primers and 60 Vbeta primers were used for the PCR. Method: immunoSEQ multiplex PCR; TCRdb's copy keeps in-frame clones and lacks some. The sample yields 220,000 or so clones, more than 65% seen once. This clonotype was sampled from a man over 45 in good health and CMV-seronegative. Sample: PBMCs. V and J are TRBV27 and TRBJ2-5; 9 nucleotides line up with TRBD2. The CDR3 coding sequence is TGTGCCAGCTCGTCTGGCGGGAGGGCGTACCAAGAGACCCAGTACTTC. Translation gives CASSSGGRAYQETQYF.